This T cell receptor (beta chain) was retrieved from a study of T cells in narcolepsy. Study details: Donors had narcolepsy type 1 or type 2, or were healthy controls. Study outcomes and limitations: Healthy controls reportedly lacked the autoreactive clonotypes serially found in patients' blood. Autoreactive HCRT-specific and TRIB2-specific clonotypes were marked in same-patient CSF-versus-blood CD4+ comparisons.

Method: immunoSEQ multiplex PCR; TCRdb's copy keeps in-frame clones and lacks some. The table lists about 1,700 clones, around 20% of them singletons. As for this clone: Its specificity is unknown.

This sequence was found in a human donor with narcolepsy. The sample comprised cultured CD4+ T cells from cerebrospinal fluid.

The CDR3 sequence is CASSLNRAIEAFF. DNA of the CDR3: TGTGCCAGCAGCCTTAACAGGGCCATTGAAGCTTTCTTT. The J gene is TRBJ1-1, the V gene TRBV7-2; a weak D match, TRBD1 (6 bases). The V end was cut by 5 bases, the J end by 7 bases, with 14 bases between. CDR1 and CDR2 from the germline V gene are SGHTA and FQGNSA. The CDR3 consists of 13 residues.